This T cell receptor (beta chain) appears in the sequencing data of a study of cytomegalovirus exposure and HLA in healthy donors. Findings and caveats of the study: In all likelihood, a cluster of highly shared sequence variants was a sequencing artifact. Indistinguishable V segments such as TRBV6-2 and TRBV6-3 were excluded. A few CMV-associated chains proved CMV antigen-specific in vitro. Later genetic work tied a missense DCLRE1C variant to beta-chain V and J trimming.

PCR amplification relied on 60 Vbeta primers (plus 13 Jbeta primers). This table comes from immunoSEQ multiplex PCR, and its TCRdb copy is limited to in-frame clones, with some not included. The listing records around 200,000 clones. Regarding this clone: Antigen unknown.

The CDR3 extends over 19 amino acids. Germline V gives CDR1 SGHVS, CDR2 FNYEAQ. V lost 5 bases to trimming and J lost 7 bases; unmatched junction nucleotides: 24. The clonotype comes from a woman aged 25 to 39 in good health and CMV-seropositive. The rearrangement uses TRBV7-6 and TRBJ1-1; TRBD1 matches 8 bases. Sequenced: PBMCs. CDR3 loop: CASSKLRGAPGGRVSEAFF. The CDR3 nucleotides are TGTGCCAGCAGCAAACTTAGGGGGGCCCCAGGGGGCCGGGTTAGTGAAGCTTTCTTT.